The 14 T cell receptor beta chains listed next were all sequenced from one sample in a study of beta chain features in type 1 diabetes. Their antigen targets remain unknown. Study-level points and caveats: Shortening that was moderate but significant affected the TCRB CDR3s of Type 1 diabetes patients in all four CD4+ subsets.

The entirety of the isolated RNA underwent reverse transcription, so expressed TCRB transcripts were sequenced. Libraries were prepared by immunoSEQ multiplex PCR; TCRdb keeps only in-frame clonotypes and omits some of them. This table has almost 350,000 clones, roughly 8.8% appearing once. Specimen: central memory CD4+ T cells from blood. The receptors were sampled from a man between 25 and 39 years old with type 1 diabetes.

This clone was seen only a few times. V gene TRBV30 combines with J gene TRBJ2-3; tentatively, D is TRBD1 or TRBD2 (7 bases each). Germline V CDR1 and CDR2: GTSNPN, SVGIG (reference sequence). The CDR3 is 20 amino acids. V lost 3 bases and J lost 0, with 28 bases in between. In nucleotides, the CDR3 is TGTGCCTGGAGCGCCGGTCGGAGCGGGACAGCACGGGCGAGCACAGATACGCAGTATTTT. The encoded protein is CAWSAGRSGTARASTDTQYF.

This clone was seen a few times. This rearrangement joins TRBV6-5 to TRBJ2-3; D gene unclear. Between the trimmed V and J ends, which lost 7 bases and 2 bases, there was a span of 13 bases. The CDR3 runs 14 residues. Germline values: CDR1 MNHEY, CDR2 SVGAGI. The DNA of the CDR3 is TGTGCCAGCAAAGAACGGAGAATCACAGATACGCAGTATTTT. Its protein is CASKERRITDTQYF.

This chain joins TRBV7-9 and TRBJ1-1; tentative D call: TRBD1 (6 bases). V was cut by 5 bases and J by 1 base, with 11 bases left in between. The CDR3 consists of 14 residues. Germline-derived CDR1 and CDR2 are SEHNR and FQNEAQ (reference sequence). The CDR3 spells CASSRGGGNTEAFF. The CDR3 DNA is TGTGCCAGCAGCCGTGGGGGCGGGAACACTGAAGCTTTCTTT.

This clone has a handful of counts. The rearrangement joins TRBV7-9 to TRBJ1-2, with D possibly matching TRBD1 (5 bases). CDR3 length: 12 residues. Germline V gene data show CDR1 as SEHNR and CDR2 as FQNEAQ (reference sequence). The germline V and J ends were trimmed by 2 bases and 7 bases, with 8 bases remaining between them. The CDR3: CASSLNDSGYTF. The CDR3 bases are TGTGCCAGCAGCTTAAACGACAGTGGCTACACCTTC.

The CDR3 region has the DNA TGCGCCAGCAGCGGAGAGACCCAGTACTTC. Protein sequence: CASSGETQYF. The chain employs TRBV5-1 and TRBJ2-5; D gene unclear. V shed 4 bases and J shed 4 bases, with 2 bases lying between them. CDR1 and CDR2 from the germline V gene are SGHRS and YFSETQ. The length of the CDR3 is 10 residues.

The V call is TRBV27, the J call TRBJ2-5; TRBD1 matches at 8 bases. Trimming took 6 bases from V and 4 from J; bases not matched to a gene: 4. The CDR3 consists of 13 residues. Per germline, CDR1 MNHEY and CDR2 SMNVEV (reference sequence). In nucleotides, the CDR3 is TGTGCCAGCAGATATACAGGGGGAGAGACCCAGTACTTC. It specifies CASRYTGGETQYF.

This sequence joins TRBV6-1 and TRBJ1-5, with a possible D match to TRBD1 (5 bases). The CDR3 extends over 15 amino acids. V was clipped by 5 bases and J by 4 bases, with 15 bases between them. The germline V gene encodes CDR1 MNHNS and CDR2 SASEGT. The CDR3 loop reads CASSSGATNNQPQHF. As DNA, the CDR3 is TGTGCCAGCAGTTCCGGGGCCACAAATAATCAGCCCCAGCATTTT.

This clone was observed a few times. CDR3 protein: CASSYHRDLGTEAFF. CDR3 nucleotide sequence: TGTGCCAGCAGTTACCACAGGGATTTGGGCACTGAAGCTTTCTTT. The rearrangement joins TRBV6-5 to TRBJ1-1, with D possibly matching TRBD1 (6 bases). Germline V gene data show CDR1 as MNHEY and CDR2 as SVGAGI. Trimming removed 2 bases at V and 4 bases at J, with 14 bases between. The CDR3 spans 15 residues.

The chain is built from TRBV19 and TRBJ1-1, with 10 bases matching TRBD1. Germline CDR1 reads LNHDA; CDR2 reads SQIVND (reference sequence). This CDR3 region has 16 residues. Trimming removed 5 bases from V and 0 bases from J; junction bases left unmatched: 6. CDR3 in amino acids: CASSQTGGLMNTEAFF. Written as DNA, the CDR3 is TGTGCCAGTAGTCAGACAGGGGGCCTGATGAACACTGAAGCTTTCTTT.

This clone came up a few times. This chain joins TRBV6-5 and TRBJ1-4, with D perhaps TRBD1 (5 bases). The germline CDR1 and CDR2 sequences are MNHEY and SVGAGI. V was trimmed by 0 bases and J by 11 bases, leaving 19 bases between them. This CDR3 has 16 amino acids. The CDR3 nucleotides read TGTGCCAGCAGTTACTCGATGGACAATCGCGACGCCAAACTGTTTTTT. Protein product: CASSYSMDNRDAKLFF.

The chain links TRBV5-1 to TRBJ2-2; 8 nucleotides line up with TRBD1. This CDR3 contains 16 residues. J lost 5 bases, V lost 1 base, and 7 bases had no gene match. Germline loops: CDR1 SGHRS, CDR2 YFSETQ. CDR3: CASSLSDRAGTGELFF. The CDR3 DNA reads TGCGCCAGCAGCTTGTCGGACAGGGCGGGAACCGGGGAGCTGTTTTTT.

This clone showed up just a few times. Here the CDR3 DNA reads TGTGCCAGCAGGGCTAGGACAGGGGCCAAAAACATTCAGTACTTC. Translation: CASRARTGAKNIQYF. The V and J genes are TRBV21-1 and TRBJ2-4; the table names TRBD1, a call not compared with the DNA. TRBV21-1 is recorded as a pseudogene. CDR3 length: 15 residues.

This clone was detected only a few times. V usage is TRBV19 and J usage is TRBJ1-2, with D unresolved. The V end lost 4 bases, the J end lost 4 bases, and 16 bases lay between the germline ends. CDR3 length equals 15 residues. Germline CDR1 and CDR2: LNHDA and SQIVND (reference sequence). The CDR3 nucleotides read TGTGCCAGTAGTAACCCACAGTCTGTGGGCTATGGCTACACCTTC. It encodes CASSNPQSVGYGYTF. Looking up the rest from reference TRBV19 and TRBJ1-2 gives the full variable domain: DGGITQSPKYLFRKEGQNVTLSCEQNLNHDAMYWYRQDPGQGLRLIYYSQIVNDFQKGDIAEGYSVSREKKESFPLTVTSAQKNPTAFYLCASSNPQSVGYGYTFGSGTRLTVV.

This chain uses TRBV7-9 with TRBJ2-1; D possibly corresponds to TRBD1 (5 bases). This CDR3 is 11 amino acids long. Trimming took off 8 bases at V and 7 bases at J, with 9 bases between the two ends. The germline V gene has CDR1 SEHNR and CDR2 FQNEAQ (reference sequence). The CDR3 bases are TGTGCCAGCCTGACAGATAATGAGCAGTTCTTC. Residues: CASLTDNEQFF.